The clone carrying this T cell receptor beta chain was seen only a few times. Sequenced material consisted of expressed TCRB transcripts (all of the isolated RNA was reverse transcribed). The data were produced by immunoSEQ multiplex PCR, yet TCRdb's version contains in-frame clones alone and is incomplete. This table has around 330,000 clones, 9.5% to 12% appearing once. CD4+ naive, central memory, regulatory and stem cell-like memory subsets were isolated by sorting on CD45RO/CCR7/CD25/CD127/CD95/CD27. Once sorted, every population was more than 95% pure. This CDR3 contains 15 residues. Germline CDR1 and CDR2: SGHTA and FQGNSA. V shed 1 base and J shed 8 bases, with 17 bases lying between them. This specimen comes from a study of beta chain features in type 1 diabetes.

The chain couples TRBV7-2 to TRBJ1-2; no clear D. The TCR was taken from a woman in her twenties or thirties in good health. Sequencing was carried out using naive CD4+ T cells from blood. The CDR3, as DNA: TGTGCCAGCAGCTTAGAACGATACGGCCCCAGGGGCTACACCTTC. This gives the protein CASSLERYGPRGYTF. Full variable domain (rest looked up from reference TRBV7-2 and TRBJ1-2): GAGVSQSPSNKVTEKGKDVELRCDPISGHTALYWYRQSLGQGLEFLIYFQGNSAPDKSGLPSDRFSAERTGGSVSTLTIQRTQQEDSAVYLCASSLERYGPRGYTFGSGTRLTVV.